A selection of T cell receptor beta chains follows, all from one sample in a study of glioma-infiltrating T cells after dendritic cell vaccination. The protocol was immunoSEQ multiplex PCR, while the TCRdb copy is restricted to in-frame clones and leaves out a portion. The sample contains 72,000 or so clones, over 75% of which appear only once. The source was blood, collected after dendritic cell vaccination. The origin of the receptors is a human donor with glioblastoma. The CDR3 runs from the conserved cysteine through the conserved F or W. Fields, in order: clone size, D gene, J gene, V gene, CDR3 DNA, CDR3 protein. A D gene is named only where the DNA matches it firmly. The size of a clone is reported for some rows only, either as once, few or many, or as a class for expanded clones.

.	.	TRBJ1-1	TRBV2	TGTGCCAGCAGTGTGGGGGCGGGAGCGCGGGACACTGAAGCTTTCTTT	CASSVGAGARDTEAFF
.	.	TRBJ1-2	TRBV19	TGTGCCACCTACGATCCTAACTATGGCTACACCTTC	CATYDPNYGYTF
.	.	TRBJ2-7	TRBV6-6	TGTGCCAGCAGTTACTCTAGCGGAAACTACGAGCAGTACTTC	CASSYSSGNYEQYF
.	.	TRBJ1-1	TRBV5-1	TGCGCCAGCAGCTTGGAGCCCGCGAACACTGAAGCTTTCTTT	CASSLEPANTEAFF
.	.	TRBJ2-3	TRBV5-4	TGTGCCAGCTCCAGCGACCCGCACATAAATACGCAGTATTTT	CASSSDPHINTQYF
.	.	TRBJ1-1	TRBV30	TGTGCCTACATACAAAACATGAACACTGAAGCTTTCTTT	CAYIQNMNTEAFF
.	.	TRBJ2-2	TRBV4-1	TGCGCCAGCAGCCAAGATAGAACCGGGGAGCTGTTTTTT	CASSQDRTGELFF
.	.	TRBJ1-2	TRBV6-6	TGTGCCAGCAGTTACTCGAGAGGGGAACAGGGAGGCTACACCTTC	CASSYSRGEQGGYTF
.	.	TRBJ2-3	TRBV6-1	TGTGCCACCACGGCTAGCTCAGGAGATACGCAGTATTTT	CATTASSGDTQYF
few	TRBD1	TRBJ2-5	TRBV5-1	TGCGCCAGCAGCACTCGGACAGGGATGGAGACCCAGTACTTC	CASSTRTGMETQYF
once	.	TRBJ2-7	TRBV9	TGTGCCAGCAGCCGCCAACAGGGTTCCTACGAGCAGTACTTC	CASSRQQGSYEQYF
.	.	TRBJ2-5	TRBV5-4	TGTGCCAGCAGCTTGGCGAGCAGGGCCCAAGAGACCCAGTACTTC	CASSLASRAQETQYF
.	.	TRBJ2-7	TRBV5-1	TGCGCCAGCAGCCAGGGGACGTTTTCAACCTACGAGCAGTACTTC	CASSQGTFSTYEQYF
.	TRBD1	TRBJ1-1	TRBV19	TGTGCCAGTAGTTCACACGACAGGGGGACGGGTGAAGCTTTCTTT	CASSSHDRGTGEAFF
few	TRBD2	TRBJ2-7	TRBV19	TGTCGGGCAGCGGGAGGGCGTTTGGACGAGCAGTACTTC	CRAAGGRLDEQYF
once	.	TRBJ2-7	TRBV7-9	TGTGCCAGCAGCTTAGGAGGCCGCTCCTACGAGCAGTACTTC	CASSLGGRSYEQYF
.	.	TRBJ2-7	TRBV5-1	TGCGCCAGCTCAAGCACAGTCTCCTACGAGCAGTACTTC	CASSSTVSYEQYF
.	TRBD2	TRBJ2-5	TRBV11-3	TGTGCCAGCAGCCTTAGCGGGAGGCAAGAGACCCAGTACTTC	CASSLSGRQETQYF
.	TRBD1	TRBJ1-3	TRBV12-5	TGTGCTAGTGGTTTGGGGTGGCAGGGGGTAGGAAACACCATATATTTT	CASGLGWQGVGNTIYF
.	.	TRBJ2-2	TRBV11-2	TGTGCCAGCAGCTTAGCGGGGACCGGGGAGCTGTTTTTT	CASSLAGTGELFF
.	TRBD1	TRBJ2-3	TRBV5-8	TGTGCCAGCAGCTTGGAGGCAGGGGGTGCGCAGTATTTT	CASSLEAGGAQYF
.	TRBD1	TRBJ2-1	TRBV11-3	TGTGCCAGCAGCCTTGGATGGGACAGCTCCTACAATGAGCAGTTCTTC	CASSLGWDSSYNEQFF
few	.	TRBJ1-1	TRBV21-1	TGTGCCAGCAGCATAAGAACAGGGGCGACGAACACTGAAGCTTTCTTT	CASSIRTGATNTEAFF
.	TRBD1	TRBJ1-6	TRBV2	TGTGCCAGCAGGGCCGGGACAGGGGGCTCCTATAATTCACCCCTCCACTTT	CASRAGTGGSYNSPLHF
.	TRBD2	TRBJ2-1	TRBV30	TGTGCCTGGGCTAGCGGGATTGGTGAGCAGTTCTTC	CAWASGIGEQFF
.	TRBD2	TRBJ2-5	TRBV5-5	TGTGCCAGCACCCAGACCCTGACTAGCGGGAGGGCAGGCCAAGAGACCCAGTACTTC	CASTQTLTSGRAGQETQYF
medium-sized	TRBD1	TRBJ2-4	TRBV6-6	TGTGCCAGCAGTTACCCCATGACAGGGTCCATTCAGTACTTC	CASSYPMTGSIQYF
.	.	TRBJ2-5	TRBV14	TGTGCCAGCAGCCCGCTTGGGCCCCAAGAGACCCAGTACTTC	CASSPLGPQETQYF
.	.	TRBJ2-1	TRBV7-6	TGTGCCAGCAGCTTAGCCACCTACAATGAGCAGTTCTTC	CASSLATYNEQFF
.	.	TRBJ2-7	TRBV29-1	TGCAGCGGTGGACGGGACTACGAGCAGTACTTC	CSGGRDYEQYF
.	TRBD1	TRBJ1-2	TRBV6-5	TGTGCCAGCAGTTACCACTCACCGGGACAGGGTTATGGCTACACCTTC	CASSYHSPGQGYGYTF
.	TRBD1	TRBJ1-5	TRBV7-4	TGTGCCAGCAGCTTAGGGGGAGGGACAGGGTGGCGGCAGCCCCAGCATTTT	CASSLGGGTGWRQPQHF
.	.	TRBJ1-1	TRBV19	TGTGCCAGTAGTATAGGGGAGGGGATACACACTGAAGCTTTCTTT	CASSIGEGIHTEAFF
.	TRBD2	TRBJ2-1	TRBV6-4	TGTGCCAGCAGTGTACTAGCGGGGTCCTACAATGAGCAGTTCTTC	CASSVLAGSYNEQFF
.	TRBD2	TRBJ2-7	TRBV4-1	TGCGCCAGCAGCCAAGGACTAGCGGGGGCCTACGAGCAGTACTTC	CASSQGLAGAYEQYF
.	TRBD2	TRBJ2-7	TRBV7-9	TGTGCCAGCAGCATGACACTAGCGGGAGGTTACGAGCAGTACTTC	CASSMTLAGGYEQYF
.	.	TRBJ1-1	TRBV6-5	TGTGCCAGCAGTTACTCACCGACAGAACTGGAAGCTTTCTTT	CASSYSPTELEAFF
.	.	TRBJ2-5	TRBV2	TGTGCCAGCAGTCCGCCCCTGGGCCTTCAAGAGACCCAGTACTTC	CASSPPLGLQETQYF
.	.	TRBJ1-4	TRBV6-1	TGTGCCAGCAGTGGAGGGGACATCCAAACTAATGAAAAACTGTTTTTT	CASSGGDIQTNEKLFF
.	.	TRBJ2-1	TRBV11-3	TGTGCCAGCAGCATCCAGGGCGATGAGCAGTTCTTC	CASSIQGDEQFF
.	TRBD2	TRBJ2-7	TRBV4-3	TGCGCCAGCAGCCAAGGGGGGGGGTACGAGCAGTACTTC	CASSQGGGYEQYF
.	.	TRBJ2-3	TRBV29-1	TGCAGCGTTAACCGGGCAGATACGCAGTATTTT	CSVNRADTQYF
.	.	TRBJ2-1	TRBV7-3	TGTGCCAGCAGCTTAAGTAGAGGTAGCAATGAGCAGTTCTTC	CASSLSRGSNEQFF
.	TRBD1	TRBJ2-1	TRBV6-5	TGTGCCAGGTTCCAGGGACAGGGATTCTACAATGAGCAGTTCTTC	CARFQGQGFYNEQFF
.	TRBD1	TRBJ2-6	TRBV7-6	TGTGCCAGCAGCCGTCCGGGACAGGGCACTTCTGGGGCCAACGTCCTGACTTTC	CASSRPGQGTSGANVLTF
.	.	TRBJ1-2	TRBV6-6	TGTGCCAGCAGTTACGCGGGGCAGGGTGATAACTATGGCTACACCTTC	CASSYAGQGDNYGYTF
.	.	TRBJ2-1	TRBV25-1	TGTGCCAGCAGTGACGACAGACCCTCCTACAATGAGCAGTTCTTC	CASSDDRPSYNEQFF
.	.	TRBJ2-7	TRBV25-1	TGTGCCAGCAGTCCTCAGGTGCACGAGCAGTACTTC	CASSPQVHEQYF
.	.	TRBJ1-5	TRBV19	TGTGCCAGCACTACTCGGCACGATGGCAATCAGCCCCAGCATTTT	CASTTRHDGNQPQHF
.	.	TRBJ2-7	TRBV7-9	TGTGCCAGCAGCCGCGGCGAGCAGTACTTC	CASSRGEQYF
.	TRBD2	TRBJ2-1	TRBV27	TGTGCCAGCAGTTCGGGACTAGCGGGGAGCAATGAGCAGTTCTTC	CASSSGLAGSNEQFF
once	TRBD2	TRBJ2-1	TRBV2	TGTGCCAGCAGATCCGGGACTAGCGGGTTTAATGAGCAGTTCTTC	CASRSGTSGFNEQFF
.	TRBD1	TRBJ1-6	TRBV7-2	TGTGCCAGCAGCACAAGACAGGGGAGGGAGCTTTCACCCCTCCACTTT	CASSTRQGRELSPLHF
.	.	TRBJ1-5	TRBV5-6	TGTGCCAGCAGCGCCGGGACCGGGGGGCCCCAGCATTTT	CASSAGTGGPQHF
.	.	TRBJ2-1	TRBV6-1	TGTGCCAGCAACCGGGGTCGTGAGCAGTTCTTC	CASNRGREQFF